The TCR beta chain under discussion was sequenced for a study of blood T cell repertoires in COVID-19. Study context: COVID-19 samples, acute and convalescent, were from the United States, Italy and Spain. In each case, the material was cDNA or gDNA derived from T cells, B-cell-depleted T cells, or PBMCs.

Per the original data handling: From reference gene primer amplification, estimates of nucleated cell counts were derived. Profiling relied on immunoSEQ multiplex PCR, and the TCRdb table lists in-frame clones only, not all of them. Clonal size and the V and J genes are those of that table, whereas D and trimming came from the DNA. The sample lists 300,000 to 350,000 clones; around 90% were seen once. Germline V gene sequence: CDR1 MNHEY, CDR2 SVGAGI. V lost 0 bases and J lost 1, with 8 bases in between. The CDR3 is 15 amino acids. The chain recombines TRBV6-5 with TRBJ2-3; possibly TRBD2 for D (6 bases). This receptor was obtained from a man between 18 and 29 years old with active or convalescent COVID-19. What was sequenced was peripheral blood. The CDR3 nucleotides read TGTGCCAGCAGTTACTCGAGCGGGCGCACAGATACGCAGTATTTT. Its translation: CASSYSSGRTDTQYF.